These 8 T cell receptor beta chains were sequenced from one sample in a study of blood T cell repertoires in COVID-19. Profiling relied on immunoSEQ multiplex PCR, and the TCRdb table lists in-frame clones only, not all of them. The table shows about 130,000 clones, with about 80% occurring only once. The sequencing sample was made of peripheral blood. The receptors here all came from a woman aged 60-75 years with acute or convalescent COVID-19.

The chain carries TRBV9 and TRBJ1-1, with TRBD1 matching 9 bases. The CDR3 loop spans 15 amino acids. Germline trimming cut 3 bases from V and 4 bases from J; bases unmatched to any gene: 7. Per germline, CDR1 SGDLS and CDR2 YYNGEE. This CDR3 is CASSGYRGLGTEAFF. For the CDR3, the DNA is TGTGCCAGCAGCGGGTACAGGGGGCTGGGCACTGAAGCTTTCTTT. Supplemented by reference TRBV9 and TRBJ1-1, the full variable domain reads DSGVTQTPKHLITATGQRVTLRCSPRSGDLSVYWYQQSLDQGLQFLIQYYNGEERAKGNILERFSAQQFPDLHSELNLSSLELGDSALYFCASSGYRGLGTEAFFGQGTRLTVV.

The chain has TRBV5-6 and TRBJ1-2; no reliable D call. The germline CDR1 and CDR2 sequences are SGHDT and YYEEEE. V was pared by 0 bases and J by 2 bases, with 11 bases between. CDR3 length: 15 amino acids. Here the CDR3 reads CASSLGSAGNYGYTF. CDR3 in DNA: TGTGCCAGCAGCTTGGGTTCCGCGGGGAACTATGGCTACACCTTC.

V is TRBV25-1 and J is TRBJ1-2; D gene ambiguous. Trimming removed 4 bases at V and 3 bases at J, with 9 bases between. CDR1 MGHDK and CDR2 SYGVNS come from the germline V gene. There are 13 residues in the CDR3. The CDR3 sequence is CASSAGSYYGYTF. Written as DNA, the CDR3 is TGTGCCAGCAGTGCCGGGAGTTACTATGGCTACACCTTC.

The chain joins TRBV7-9 to TRBJ1-2, with D uncertain. The germline V and J ends were trimmed by 1 base and 10 bases, with 7 bases remaining between them. The CDR3 is 11 residues long. The germline CDR1 and CDR2 sequences are SEHNR and FQNEAQ (reference sequence). The CDR3 DNA reads as TGTGCCAGCAGCTTAGGCTTAGACTACACCTTC. Translation gives CASSLGLDYTF. Full variable domain (outside the CDR3, taken from reference TRBV7-9 and TRBJ1-2): DTGVSQNPRHKITKRGQNVTFRCDPISEHNRLYWYRQTLGQGPEFLTYFQNEAQLEKSRLLSDRFSAERPKGSFSTLEIQRTEQGDSAMYLCASSLGLDYTFGSGTRLTVV.

V usage is TRBV6-5 and J usage is TRBJ1-5, with no clear D. The germline V and J ends were trimmed by 7 bases and 0 bases, with 13 bases remaining between them. CDR1 MNHEY and CDR2 SVGAGI come from the germline V gene. The CDR3 spans 15 residues. The CDR3 nucleotides are TGTGCCAGCACCCTTCCGGGGAATAGCAATCAGCCCCAGCATTTT. It translates to CASTLPGNSNQPQHF.

Comment on this clone: The identical CDR3 is also encoded by other nucleotide sequences in the sample. V is TRBV14 and J is TRBJ1-3; D call uncertain. The CDR3 extends over 13 amino acids. Between the trimmed V and J ends, which lost 4 bases and 0 bases, there was a span of 4 bases. Germline CDR1 SGHDN, CDR2 FVKESK. CDR3 in amino acids: CASSPSSGNTIYF. The CDR3 region has the DNA TGTGCCAGCAGCCCGAGCTCTGGAAACACCATATATTTT.

In its sample, this clone was seen once. This chain connects TRBV10-1 to TRBJ2-1; 8 positions agree with TRBD1. Germline CDR1 reads WNHNN; CDR2 reads SYGVQD (reference sequence). The CDR3 is made up of 12 amino acids. This chain's CDR3 is CALQGAYNEQFF. CDR3 DNA sequence: TGCGCTCTCCAGGGGGCGTACAATGAGCAGTTCTTC.

J is TRBJ1-6 and V is TRBV27; TRBD1 is a possible D gene (5 bases). This CDR3 has 15 residues. The germline V gene has CDR1 MNHEY and CDR2 SMNVEV (reference sequence). V was cut by 5 bases and J by 2 bases, with 10 bases left in between. The CDR3 spells CASSTIGAYNSPLHF. The CDR3 DNA reads as TGTGCCAGCAGTACAATAGGGGCCTATAATTCACCCCTCCACTTT.